The clone carrying this T cell receptor beta chain was recorded once. Libraries were prepared by immunoSEQ multiplex PCR; TCRdb keeps only in-frame clonotypes and omits some of them. The repertoire holds about 52,000 clones, with roughly 86% as singletons. The data belong to a study of blood T cell repertoires in COVID-19. Study-wide background: PBMCs, B-cell-depleted T cells, or T cells were the source of the cDNA or gDNA that made up the material.

The V and J ends lost 3 bases and 3 bases respectively, with 14 bases between them. Germline assignment: CDR1 KGHSH and CDR2 LQKENI. The CDR3 spans 15 residues. Material for sequencing was peripheral blood. The V call is TRBV18, the J call TRBJ1-1, with TRBD1 as a possible D gene (6 bases). The receptor was derived from a man aged 80 or over with active or convalescent COVID-19. The CDR3 DNA reads TGTGCCAGCTCACCGCTCAGGGGATTGGACACTGAAGCTTTCTTT. Translated: CASSPLRGLDTEAFF. Supplemented by reference TRBV18 and TRBJ1-1, the full variable domain reads NAGVMQNPRHLVRRRGQEARLRCSPMKGHSHVYWYRQLPEEGLKFMVYLQKENIIDESGMPKERFSAEFPKEGPSILRIQQVVRGDSAAYFCASSPLRGLDTEAFFGQGTRLTVV.